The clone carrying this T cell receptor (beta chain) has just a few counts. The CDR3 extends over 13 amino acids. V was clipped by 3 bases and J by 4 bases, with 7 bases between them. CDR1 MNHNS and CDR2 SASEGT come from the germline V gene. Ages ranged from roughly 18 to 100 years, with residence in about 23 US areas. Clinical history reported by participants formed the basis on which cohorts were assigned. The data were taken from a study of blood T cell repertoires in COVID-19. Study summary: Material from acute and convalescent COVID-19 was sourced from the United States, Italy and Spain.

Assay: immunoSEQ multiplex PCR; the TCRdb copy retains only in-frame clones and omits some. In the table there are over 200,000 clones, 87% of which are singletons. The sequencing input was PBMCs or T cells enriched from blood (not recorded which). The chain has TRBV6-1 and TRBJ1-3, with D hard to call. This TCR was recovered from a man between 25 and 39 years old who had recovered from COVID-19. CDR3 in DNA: TGTGCCAGCAGTGAGTCCCAAGGAAACACCATATATTTT. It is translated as CASSESQGNTIYF.